These T cell receptor beta chains were read from a single sample in a study of tumor-infiltrating lymphocytes in primary liver carcinoma. Using its own MiXCR run on the multiplex PCR reads, TCRdb lists one record per CDR3 protein. The data contain about 200,000 distinct CDR3 sequences, approximately 65% of them singletons. The sequencing sample was made of peripheral blood. The receptors derive from a woman aged 60-70 years with primary liver carcinoma and hepatitis B virus infection. Each CDR3 is given with its conserved first and last residue. D genes are given only for firm matches. Clone size is stated in some rows and not others, as once, few, many or a class when expanded.

length,D,J,V,size,DNA,CDR3
19,TRBD1,TRBJ2-1,TRBV6-1,-,TGTGCCAGCAGTACCGGACAGGGGGCATCTTCTAGCGGCTACAATGGGCAGTTCTTC,CASSTGQGASSSGYNGQFF
17,-,TRBJ2-5,TRBV11-3,-,TGTGCCAGTAGCCCTGCCCTAGTCCCACCCTTCCAAGAGACCCAGAACTTC,CASSPALVPPFQETQNF
14,-,TRBJ2-3,TRBV12-3/TRBV12-4,-,TGTACCAGCAGTTTTTGGTCCTTATCAGAAACGCAGTATTTT,CTSSFWSLSETQYF
16,TRBD1,TRBJ2-1,TRBV6-2/TRBV6-3,many,TGTGCCAGCACTCTTTCAGGACAGGGGGCGCGGAATGAGCAGTTCTTC,CASTLSGQGARNEQFF
15,-,TRBJ2-7,TRBV11-2,-,TGTGCCAGCAGCCCCATCCTGAGTATGTCCTACGAGCAGTACTTC,CASSPILSMSYEQYF
19,TRBD1,TRBJ2-3,TRBV14,-,TGTGCCAGCAGCCGGAAGGGGGTCACGACAGGGGGCCAAGCGGATACGCAGTATTTT,CASSRKGVTTGGQADTQYF
19,TRBD2,TRBJ2-6,TRBV30,-,TGTGCCTGGTTAGCGAAACCGGGACTACCAACCTGGGGGACCAACGTCCCGACTTTC,CAWLAKPGLPTWGTNVPTF
14,-,TRBJ2-7,TRBV11-2,-,TGTGCCAGCAATCTCGGCGGGACCCTCTACGAGCGTTACTTC,CASNLGGTLYERYF
15,-,TRBJ2-5,TRBV4-2,-,TGTATCAGCAGCCAAGGGGTAGCAGTAGAAGAGACCCAGTACTTC,CISSQGVAVEETQYF
12,-,TRBJ1-5,TRBV30,few,TGTGCCTGGAGTGTCCTCAATCAGCCCCAGCATTTT,CAWSVLNQPQHF
16,-,TRBJ2-5,TRBV11-3,many,TGTGCCAGCAGCTTGACGCCCGCACGGGAGCAAGAGACCCAGTACTTC,CASSLTPAREQETQYF
13,-,TRBJ1-1,TRBV12-3/TRBV12-4,few,TGTGTCAGCAACCGGGGGGTTAACACTGAAGCTTTCTTT,CVSNRGVNTEAFF
16,TRBD2,TRBJ2-7,TRBV6-6,few,TGTGCCAGCAGTTACTCGGGACTAGCGGCTTCCTACGAGCAGTACTTC,CASSYSGLAASYEQYF
15,TRBD1,TRBJ2-7,TRBV10-3,-,TGTGCCATCAGTGACAACAGGGGGCGATACCGCGAGCAGTACTTC,CAISDNRGRYREQYF
14,TRBD1,TRBJ1-1,TRBV5-4,-,TGTGCCAGCGTACGACAGGGGTGGGGCACTGAAGCTTTCTTT,CASVRQGWGTEAFF
13,-,TRBJ2-7,TRBV29-1,-,TGTAGCGTTCGATCAGGGACACCGGAAGAGCAGTACTTC,CSVRSGTPEEQYF
13,-,TRBJ2-7,TRBV4-1,many,TGCGCCAGCAGCCCCGGTGGAAGACACGAGCAGTACTTC,CASSPGGRHEQYF
15,-,TRBJ1-2,TRBV11-3,many,TGTGCCAGCAGCTTATTGGGGAAAGCTAACTATGGCTACACCTTC,CASSLLGKANYGYTF
15,-,TRBJ2-1,TRBV11-2,-,TGTGTCAGCAGCTTTTTCTGGCGGGATCGCAATGAGCAGTTTTTC,CVSSFFWRDRNEQFF
16,-,TRBJ1-1,TRBV4-1,many,TGCGCCAGCAGCGAAGCGGACGTAGGGTTGAACACTGAAGCTTTCTTT,CASSEADVGLNTEAFF
12,TRBD2,TRBJ2-1,TRBV12-3/TRBV12-4,many,TGTGCCAGCAGTCTCCGACTAGCGGAGCAGTTCTTC,CASSLRLAEQFF
15,TRBD2,TRBJ2-1,TRBV5-5,-,TGTGCCAGCAGCCCAGCGGGGAACCCCTACAATGAGCAGTTCTTC,CASSPAGNPYNEQFF
14,-,TRBJ1-4,TRBV5-6,-,TGTGCCAGCAGCTTGCGAAGGACAAGCGAAAAACTGTTTTTT,CASSLRRTSEKLFF
16,-,TRBJ2-1,TRBV6-4,-,TGTGCCAGCAGTGACTCTGCGGCGCGAGAAGGGGCTGAGCAGTTCTTC,CASSDSAAREGAEQFF
15,-,TRBJ1-5,TRBV15,-,TGTACCACCAACCCCAGGAGGACGGGGAATCAGCCCCAGCATTTT,CTTNPRRTGNQPQHF
13,-,TRBJ1-2,TRBV5-5,-,TGTGCCAGCAGCTTGGCAGGGCGCCTGGGCTACACCTTC,CASSLAGRLGYTF
15,-,TRBJ1-1,TRBV11-2,few,TGTGCCAGTAGGTTTGCCAGGGGCCGAGGGTGGGAAGCTTTCTTT,CASRFARGRGWEAFF
19,-,TRBJ1-5,TRBV30,few,TGTGCCTGGAGTGTAAGGTCAGTGATAGGACAGCTCAGTAATCAGCCCCAGCATTTT,CAWSVRSVIGQLSNQPQHF
14,-,TRBJ2-7,TRBV5-1,-,TGCGCCAGCAGCTTGGCCGGGACTCCCTACGAGCGGTACTTC,CASSLAGTPYERYF
14,-,TRBJ2-7,TRBV11-2,-,TGTGCCAGCAGCTTGGCAGGCCAATCCTACGAGCGGTATTTC,CASSLAGQSYERYF
13,-,TRBJ1-4,TRBV6-6,many,TGTGCCAGCAAGACGCCGGGGAGTGAAAAACTGTTTTTT,CASKTPGSEKLFF
15,-,TRBJ1-5,TRBV2,-,TGTGCCAGCAAAGACTACGGGGTACCCAATCAGCCCCAGCATTTT,CASKDYGVPNQPQHF
16,TRBD1,TRBJ2-5,TRBV28,-,TGTGCCATCAGTTCATGGGACAGGGTCGGAGCGGAGACCCAGTACTTC,CAISSWDRVGAETQYF
17,-,TRBJ1-2,TRBV4-1,once,TGCGCCATCAGCCAAAGTGGGGGGCAGGACACTAACTATGGCTACACCTTC,CAISQSGGQDTNYGYTF
15,-,TRBJ1-5,TRBV4-1,-,TGCGCCAGCAGCCTAAGTGGAGGTAGCAATCAGCCCCAATATTTT,CASSLSGGSNQPQYF